The sequence of this TCR beta chain was determined in a study of control samples from healthy donors and cancer patients (dated by TCRdb to about 2020). For CDR1 and CDR2, the germline V gene lists SGHDT and YYEEEE. The germline V end is reduced by 5 bases and the J end by 3 bases; junction bases left unmatched: 4. The CDR3 has 14 amino acids, counting the end cysteine and phenylalanine. The sequence is cut down to CDR3 DNA, 42 bases in frame from base 1. Concerning this clone: Its antigen target is currently unknown. The sample holds no much larger clone one base away, and base qualities are not on file.

The library was built by means of the immunoSEQ multiplex PCR assay. TCRdb's version of the immuneACCESS table is confined to in-frame rearrangements and falls short of the full clone set. An unresolved V gene accounts for under half of the shortfall where checked; the remainder is of unknown origin. The sample contains 70,000 to 75,000 clones, about 95% of them found a single time. The ten largest clones add up to over 2.5% of the sample. The material sequenced was blood. The receptor comes from a woman aged 30 to 39 in good health. The V and J genes are TRBV5-6 and TRBJ2-7, with 11 middle bases fitting TRBD1. The DNA sequence is TGTGCCAGCAGGAAGGGACAGGGGGTCTACGAGCAGTACTTC. This encodes CASRKGQGVYEQYF.